A single sample is the source of the 14 T cell receptor beta chains below, sequenced in a study of blood T cells in healthy people across ages. A second PCR of about 7 to 11 cycles used a sample-barcoded 5' primer and a J-beta primer mix. MiXCR was run by TCRdb on the 5' RACE reads, yielding one entry per CDR3 protein. The repertoire includes 650,000 to 1,000,000 distinct CDR3 sequences, about 36% of them detected once, and roughly 13% sits in the top ten. Input material: blood. These receptors came from a man younger than 30 in good health.

This clonotype was detected once. The chain couples TRBV5-1 to TRBJ1-4; the match to TRBD1 covers 9 bases. Germline values: CDR1 SGHRS, CDR2 YFSETQ. CDR3 length equals 16 residues. Germline trimming cut 2 bases from V and 2 bases from J; bases unmatched to any gene: 4. The CDR3 reads CASSFGTGGTNEKLFF. CDR3 nucleotide sequence: TGCGCCAGCAGCTTTGGTACAGGGGGCACTAATGAAAAACTGTTTTTT.

Concerning this clonotype: An end of the junction differs from the germline gene, which may be a read error. The V call is TRBV5-1, the J call TRBJ1-2, with 10 nucleotides matching TRBD1. CDR1 is SGHRS, CDR2 YFSETQ, per germline. The CDR3 contains 13 residues. DNA for the CDR3: TGCGCCAGCAGACCCGGGACAGGGGACGGCTGCACCTTC. Its protein product is CASRPGTGDGCTF.

This clonotype has more than one count but fewer than ten. The chain uses TRBV20-1 and TRBJ2-3; D is uncertain. The length of the CDR3 is 14 residues. Germline V gene lookup returns CDR1 DFQATT and CDR2 SNEGSKA (reference sequence). V lost 1 base, J lost 2 bases, and 10 bases lay in between. The CDR3 DNA follows: TGCAGTGCTAGAGGATGGAACCACACAGATACGCAGTATTTT. Its protein is CSARGWNHTDTQYF.

For this clonotype: A much more abundant neighbour one base away suggests this may be a read error. The chain links TRBV6-5 to TRBJ1-1; D is ambiguous. CDR1 is MNHEY, CDR2 SVGAGI, per germline. This CDR3 is built from 12 residues. The CDR3 coding sequence is TGTGCCATCAGTTACCGAAACACTGAAGCTTTCTTT. Protein sequence: CAISYRNTEAFF.

The chain is built from TRBV20-1 and TRBJ1-6; D gene unclear. V was shortened by 0 bases and J by 0 bases, with 6 bases between the two germline ends. Germline CDR1 reads DFQATT; CDR2 reads SNEGSKA (reference sequence). This CDR3 region has 15 residues. CDR3 residues: CSARDYSSYNSPLHF. CDR3 nucleotide sequence: TGCAGTGCTAGAGACTATAGCTCCTATAATTCACCCCTCCACTTT.

The J gene is TRBJ2-1, the V gene TRBV10-3, with D possibly being TRBD1 (6 bases). The CDR3 length is 14 residues. Germline CDR1 and CDR2: ENHRY and SYGVKD. Trimming stripped 2 bases from V and 8 bases from J, with 13 bases between. The CDR3: CAISEGNRVDEQFF. DNA of the CDR3: TGTGCCATCAGTGAGGGGAACAGGGTCGATGAGCAGTTCTTC.

The chain joins TRBV9 to TRBJ2-2; D is uncertain. Germline V lookup: CDR1 SGDLS, CDR2 YYNGEE. V gave up 0 bases and J gave up 1 base, with 7 bases separating them. The CDR3 runs to 15 residues. Written as DNA, the CDR3 is TGTGCCAGCAGCGTAGGTCTAGAGAACACCGGGGAGCTGTTTTTT. It yields the protein CASSVGLENTGELFF.

This clonotype was detected only a few times. V gene TRBV12-3 or TRBV12-4 combines with J gene TRBJ1-1, with unresolved D. The V and J ends lost 1 base and 7 bases respectively, with 13 bases between them. CDR3 length equals 14 residues. The CDR3 DNA follows: TGTGCCAGCAGTTTAGTTTTCCCGAGCATTGAAGCTTTCTTT. It codes for CASSLVFPSIEAFF.

This clonotype was seen more than once but under ten times. The chain uses TRBV19 and TRBJ1-1; TRBD1 is a possible D gene (6 bases). Germline lookup yields CDR1 LNHDA and CDR2 SQIVND (reference sequence). The germline V and J ends were trimmed by 7 bases and 5 bases, with 14 bases remaining between them. This CDR3 region has 13 residues. CDR3 nucleotides: TGTGCCAGTACCACCACAGGGCGGACTGAAGCTTTCTTT. This codes for CASTTTGRTEAFF.

This clonotype was seen only a few times. The V call is TRBV29-1, the J call TRBJ1-5; D uncertain. This CDR3 is built from 13 residues. The ends were cut back, 5 bases at V and 1 base at J, with 9 bases in the middle. CDR1 is SQVTM, CDR2 ANQGSEA, per germline. This CDR3 reads CSVRPGSNQPQHF. CDR3 bases: TGCAGCGTTCGGCCGGGGAGCAATCAGCCCCAGCATTTT.

The chain employs TRBV20-1 and TRBJ2-7, with D possibly being TRBD2 (6 bases). The germline V and J ends were trimmed by 3 bases and 6 bases, with 12 bases remaining between them. The germline CDR1 and CDR2 sequences are DFQATT and SNEGSKA (reference sequence). This CDR3 contains 12 residues. The chain's CDR3 is CSASNQGGEQYF. The CDR3 DNA sequence: TGCAGTGCTAGTAACCAGGGAGGCGAGCAGTACTTC.

This sequence joins TRBV2 and TRBJ2-7; tentative D call: TRBD1 (6 bases). The CDR3 length is 16 residues. Trimming removed 3 bases at V and 1 base at J, with 16 bases between. CDR1 SNHLY and CDR2 FYNNEI come from the germline V gene. The CDR3 sequence: CASSEGQTGQSYEQYF. CDR3 bases: TGTGCCAGCAGTGAGGGGCAAACAGGGCAATCCTACGAGCAGTACTTC.

The CDR3 coding sequence is TGTGCCAGCATCTACGGGGCTAGCAACTACAATGAGCAGTACTTC. As protein: CASIYGASNYNEQYF. The chain employs TRBV12-3 or TRBV12-4 and TRBJ2-1; D tentatively reads TRBD1 or TRBD2 (5 bases each). The DNA end favors TRBJ2-7, so the J call may be wrong. The CDR3 totals 15 residues.

The chain couples TRBV7-8 to TRBJ1-5; 7 nucleotides align to TRBD1. Germline CDR1 reads SGHVS; CDR2 reads FQNEAQ. CDR3 size: 15 residues. J lost 3 bases, V lost 5 bases, and 7 bases had no gene match. CDR3 amino acids: CASSPDRVVNQPQHF. The CDR3, as DNA: TGTGCCAGCAGCCCCGACAGGGTAGTCAATCAGCCCCAGCATTTT.